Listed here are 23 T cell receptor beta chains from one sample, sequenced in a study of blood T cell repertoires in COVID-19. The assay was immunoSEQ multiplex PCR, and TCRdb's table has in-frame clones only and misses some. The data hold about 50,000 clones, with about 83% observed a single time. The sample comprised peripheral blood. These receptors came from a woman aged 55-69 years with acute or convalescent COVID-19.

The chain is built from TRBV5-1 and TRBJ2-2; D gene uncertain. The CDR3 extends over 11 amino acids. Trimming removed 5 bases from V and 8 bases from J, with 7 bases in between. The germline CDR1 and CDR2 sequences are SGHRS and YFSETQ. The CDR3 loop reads CASRAVGELFF. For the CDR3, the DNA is TGCGCCAGCAGGGCCGTTGGGGAGCTGTTTTTT.

The CDR3 loop reads CASSLRTGGTGELFF. CDR3 DNA: TGTGCCAGCAGCCTCCGGACGGGGGGGACCGGGGAGCTGTTTTTT. This sequence joins TRBV11-3 and TRBJ2-2; 8 positions agree with TRBD2. J lost 5 bases, V lost 5 bases, and 7 bases had no gene match. Germline V gene lookup returns CDR1 SGHNT and CDR2 YENEEA. This CDR3 is 15 amino acids long.

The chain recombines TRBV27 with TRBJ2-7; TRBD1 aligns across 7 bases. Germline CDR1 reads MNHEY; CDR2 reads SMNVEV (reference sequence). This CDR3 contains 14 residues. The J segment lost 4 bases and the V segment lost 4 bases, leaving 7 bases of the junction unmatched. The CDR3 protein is CASSSRDSYYEQYF. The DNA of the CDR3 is TGTGCCAGCAGTTCCCGGGACAGCTATTACGAGCAGTACTTC.

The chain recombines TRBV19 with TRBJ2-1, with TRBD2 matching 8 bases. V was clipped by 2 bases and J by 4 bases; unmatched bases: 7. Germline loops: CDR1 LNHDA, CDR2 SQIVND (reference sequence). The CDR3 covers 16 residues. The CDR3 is CASSIMGLGAYNEQFF. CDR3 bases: TGTGCCAGTAGTATAATGGGACTAGGGGCTTACAATGAGCAGTTCTTC.

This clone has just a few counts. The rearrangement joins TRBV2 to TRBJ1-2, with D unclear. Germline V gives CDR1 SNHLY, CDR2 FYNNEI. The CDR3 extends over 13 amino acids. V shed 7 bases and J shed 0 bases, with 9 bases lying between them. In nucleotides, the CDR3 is TGTGCCAGCATAGGGAGGCCTAACTATGGCTACACCTTC. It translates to CASIGRPNYGYTF.

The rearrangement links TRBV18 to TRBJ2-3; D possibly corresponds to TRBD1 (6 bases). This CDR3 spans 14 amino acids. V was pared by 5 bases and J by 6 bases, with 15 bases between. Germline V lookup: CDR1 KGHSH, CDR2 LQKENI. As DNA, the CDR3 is TGTGCCAGCTCATCCAACAGGGATTTGGATACGCAGTATTTT. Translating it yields CASSSNRDLDTQYF.

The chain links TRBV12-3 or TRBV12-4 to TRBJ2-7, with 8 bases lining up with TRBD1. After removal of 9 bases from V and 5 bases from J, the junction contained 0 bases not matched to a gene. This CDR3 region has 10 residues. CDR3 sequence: CARGQDEQYF. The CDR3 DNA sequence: TGTGCCAGGGGACAGGACGAGCAGTACTTC.

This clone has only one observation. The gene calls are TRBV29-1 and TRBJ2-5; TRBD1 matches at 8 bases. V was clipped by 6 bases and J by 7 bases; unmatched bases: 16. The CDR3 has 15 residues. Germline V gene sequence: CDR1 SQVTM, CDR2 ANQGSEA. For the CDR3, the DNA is TGCAGCGTCGGAGACAGGGGAAGTCGACGTGGGACCCAGTACTTC. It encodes CSVGDRGSRRGTQYF. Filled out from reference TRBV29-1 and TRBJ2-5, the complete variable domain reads SAVISQKPSRDICQRGTSLTIQCQVDSQVTMMFWYRQQPGQSLTLIATANQGSEATYESGFVIDKFPISRPNLTFSTLTVSNMSPEDSSIYLCSVGDRGSRRGTQYFGPGTRLLVL.

CDR3 protein: CASSLVTGSYEQYF. As DNA, the CDR3 is TGTGCCAGCAGCTTGGTCACAGGGTCCTACGAGCAGTACTTC. The V and J genes are TRBV5-4 and TRBJ2-7, with D perhaps matching TRBD1 (6 bases). V lost 0 bases to trimming and J lost 1 base, with 8 bases between them. The CDR3 totals 14 residues. The germline V gene has CDR1 SGHNT and CDR2 YYREEE (reference sequence).

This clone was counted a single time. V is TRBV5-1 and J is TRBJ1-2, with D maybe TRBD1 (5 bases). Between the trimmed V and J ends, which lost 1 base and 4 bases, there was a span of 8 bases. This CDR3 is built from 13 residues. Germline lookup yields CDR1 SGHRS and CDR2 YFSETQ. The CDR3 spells CASSLYRTYGYTF. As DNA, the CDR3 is TGCGCCAGCAGCTTGTACAGGACCTATGGCTACACCTTC.

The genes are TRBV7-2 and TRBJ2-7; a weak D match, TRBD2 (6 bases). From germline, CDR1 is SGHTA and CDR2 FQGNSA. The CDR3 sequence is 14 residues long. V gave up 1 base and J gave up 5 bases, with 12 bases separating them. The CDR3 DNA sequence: TGTGCCAGCAGCTTAGTAGACGGGAGCCACGAGCAGTACTTC. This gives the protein CASSLVDGSHEQYF.

Written as DNA, the CDR3 is TGTGCCAGCACTCTAAGTTGGGTCAGGGAGGGCGCCCCGGGGACTCTTAACTATGGCTACACCTTC. Its protein is CASTLSWVREGAPGTLNYGYTF. The chain employs TRBV28 and TRBJ1-2; the D gene is possibly TRBD1 (5 bases). The ends were cut back, 7 bases at V and 1 base at J, with 37 bases in the middle. CDR3 length: 22 amino acids. CDR1 and CDR2 from the germline V gene are MDHEN and SYDVKM.

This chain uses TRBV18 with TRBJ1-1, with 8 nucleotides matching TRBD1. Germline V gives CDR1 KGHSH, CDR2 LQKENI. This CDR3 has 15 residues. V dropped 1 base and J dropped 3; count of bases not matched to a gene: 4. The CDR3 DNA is TGTGCCAGCTCACCACTTCAGGGGGCCGACACTGAAGCTTTCTTT. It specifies CASSPLQGADTEAFF.

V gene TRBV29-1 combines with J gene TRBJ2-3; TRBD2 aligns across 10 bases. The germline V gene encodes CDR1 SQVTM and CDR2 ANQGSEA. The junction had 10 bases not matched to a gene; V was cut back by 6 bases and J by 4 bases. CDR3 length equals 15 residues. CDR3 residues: CSVEASGSLSDTQYF. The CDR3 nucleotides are TGCAGCGTGGAGGCTAGCGGGAGTTTGTCAGATACGCAGTATTTT.

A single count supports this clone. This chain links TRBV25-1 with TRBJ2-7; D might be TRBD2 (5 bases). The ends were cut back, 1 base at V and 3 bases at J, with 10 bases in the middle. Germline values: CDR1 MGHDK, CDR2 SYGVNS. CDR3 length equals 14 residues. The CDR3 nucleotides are TGTGCCAGCAGTGAATTCGTAGGGAGCTACGAGCAGTACTTC. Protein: CASSEFVGSYEQYF.

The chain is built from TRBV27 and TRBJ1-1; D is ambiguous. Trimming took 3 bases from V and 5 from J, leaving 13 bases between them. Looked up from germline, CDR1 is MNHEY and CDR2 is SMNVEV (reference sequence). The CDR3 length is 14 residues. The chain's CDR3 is CASSLGGRLTEAFF. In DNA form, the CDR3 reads TGTGCCAGCAGTTTGGGAGGACGATTGACTGAAGCTTTCTTT.

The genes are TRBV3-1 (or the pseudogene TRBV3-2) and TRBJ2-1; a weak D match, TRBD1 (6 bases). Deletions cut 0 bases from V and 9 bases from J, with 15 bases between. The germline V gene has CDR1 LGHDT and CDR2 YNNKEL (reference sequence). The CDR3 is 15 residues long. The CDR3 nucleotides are TGTGCCAGCAGCCAAGATGGCGCCCTAGGGGGTGAGCAGTTCTTC. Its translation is CASSQDGALGGEQFF.

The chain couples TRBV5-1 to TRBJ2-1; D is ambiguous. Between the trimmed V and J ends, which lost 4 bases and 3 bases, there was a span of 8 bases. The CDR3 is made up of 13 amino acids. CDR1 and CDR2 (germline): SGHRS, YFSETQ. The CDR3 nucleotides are TGCGCCAGCAGCGGGCCTTACTACAATGAGCAGTTCTTC. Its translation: CASSGPYYNEQFF.

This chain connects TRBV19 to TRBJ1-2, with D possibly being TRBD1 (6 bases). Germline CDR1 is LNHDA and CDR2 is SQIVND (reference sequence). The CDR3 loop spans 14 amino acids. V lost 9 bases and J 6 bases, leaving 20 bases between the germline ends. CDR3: CASSSRDIFHGYTF. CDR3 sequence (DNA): TGTGCCAGCTCCAGCCGGGACATATTTCATGGCTACACCTTC.

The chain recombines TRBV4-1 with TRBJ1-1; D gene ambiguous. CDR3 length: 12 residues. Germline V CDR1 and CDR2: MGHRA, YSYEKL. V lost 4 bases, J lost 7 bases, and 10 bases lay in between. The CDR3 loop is CASSPREDEAFF. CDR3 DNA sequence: TGCGCCAGCAGCCCCCGCGAGGATGAAGCTTTCTTT.

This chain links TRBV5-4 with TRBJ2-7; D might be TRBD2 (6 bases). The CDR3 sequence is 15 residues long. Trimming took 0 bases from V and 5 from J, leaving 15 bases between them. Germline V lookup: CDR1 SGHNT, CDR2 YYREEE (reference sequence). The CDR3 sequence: CASSLGGRGGNEQYF. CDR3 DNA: TGTGCCAGCAGCTTGGGCGGTAGGGGAGGTAACGAGCAGTACTTC.

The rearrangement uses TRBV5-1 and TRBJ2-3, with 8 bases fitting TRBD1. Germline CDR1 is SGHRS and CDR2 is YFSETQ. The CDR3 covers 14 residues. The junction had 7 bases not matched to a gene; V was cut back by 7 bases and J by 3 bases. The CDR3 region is CASHTGGRTDTQYF. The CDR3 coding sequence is TGCGCCAGCCATACAGGGGGTCGGACAGATACGCAGTATTTT.

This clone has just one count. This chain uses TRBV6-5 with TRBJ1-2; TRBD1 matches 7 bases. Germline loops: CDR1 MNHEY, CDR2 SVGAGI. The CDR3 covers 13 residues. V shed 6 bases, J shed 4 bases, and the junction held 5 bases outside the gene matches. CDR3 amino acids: CASSRQGSYGYTF. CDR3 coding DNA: TGTGCCAGCAGCCGACAGGGTTCCTATGGCTACACCTTC.